This T cell receptor beta chain is drawn from a study of blood T cell repertoires in COVID-19. For the study at large: Donors in the United States, Italy and Spain gave samples during acute or convalescent COVID-19. From T cells, B-cell-depleted T cells, or PBMCs came the material, which was cDNA or gDNA.

Authors' methods: For nucleated cells, counts were estimated from reference gene primer amplification. TCRdb's copy holds only in-frame clones and misses some; the assay was immunoSEQ multiplex PCR. V and J calls and clone size come straight from that table; D and trimming were deduced from the DNA. The sample yields 30,000 to 35,000 clones, 75% seen once. This CDR3 region has 15 residues. The trim removed 3 bases at V and 7 bases at J, leaving 10 bases unmatched. CDR1 SGHRS and CDR2 YFSETQ come from the germline V gene. The sequencing sample was made of peripheral blood. This TCR came from a man aged 80 or over with active or convalescent COVID-19. The V call is TRBV5-1, the J call TRBJ2-7, with 10 bases lining up with TRBD1. The CDR3, as DNA: TGCGCCAGCAGCTCGCGACAGGGGGCTTTCGGGGAGCAGTACTTC. This encodes CASSSRQGAFGEQYF. The entire variable domain, with the rest obtained from reference TRBV5-1 and TRBJ2-7, is as follows: KAGVTQTPRYLIKTRGQQVTLSCSPISGHRSVSWYQQTPGQGLQFLFEYFSETQRNKGNFPGRFSGRQFSNSRSEMNVSTLELGDSALYLCASSSRQGAFGEQYFGPGTRLTVT.